This T cell receptor beta chain stems from a study of T cells in Graves' hyperthyroidism and ophthalmopathy. Amplified TCR beta CDR3 regions came from RNA transcripts. The HTBI set primed first-round TCR CDR3 RT-PCR. MiXCR, applied by TCRdb to the multiplex PCR reads, yields one record per CDR3 protein. The sample holds fewer than 750,000 distinct CDR3 sequences, roughly 14% seen once. A remark on this clonotype: The antigen remains unidentified.

Findings and limits, study-wide: Appearing also in blood were most of the thyroid clonotypes expanded above 0.001.

The PBMCs were sourced from fresh peripheral blood (about 9.6 ml). The receptor's source is a woman in her 40s with Graves' ophthalmopathy. Sequenced sample: blood.

The CDR3, as DNA: TGCAGTGCTAGAGCCCTAGGACTAGCGGTGAATACCGGGGAGCTGTTTTTT. Translated, it gives CSARALGLAVNTGELFF. This rearrangement joins TRBV20-1 to TRBJ2-2; 10 nucleotides match TRBD2. The trim removed 1 base at V and 5 bases at J, leaving 10 bases unmatched. CDR3 length: 17 residues. Germline V gives CDR1 DFQATT, CDR2 SNEGSKA (reference sequence).